Listed below are T cell receptor beta chains from one sample, sequenced in a study of identical twins. TCRdb reprocessed the 5' RACE reads via MiXCR and lists one record per CDR3 protein. Of 220,000 or so distinct CDR3 sequences in the sample, 5.5% to 8% were seen once. These data were likewise used in another study, on yellow fever vaccine responses in identical twins.

Sequenced input: memory (CD45RO+) T cells sorted from blood. These receptors originate from a woman younger than 30 in good health. Each CDR3 is given with its conserved first and last residue. Each record gives: D gene, V gene, J gene, clone size, CDR3 protein, CDR3 DNA. D genes are given only for firm matches. Not all rows give a size; the values are once, few, many and, for expanded clones, a class.

TRBD2,TRBV20-1,TRBJ2-1,few,CSARPRTSGRANEQFF,TGCAGTGCTCGACCCCGGACTAGCGGGAGGGCCAATGAGCAGTTCTTC
TRBD2,TRBV11-1,TRBJ2-3,few,CASSPPGLAGGQSDTQYF,TGTGCCAGCAGCCCCCCGGGACTAGCGGGGGGCCAGTCAGATACGCAGTATTTT
TRBD1,TRBV9,TRBJ2-1,few,CASSVSGQGRANEQFF,TGTGCCAGCAGCGTTTCGGGACAGGGGAGAGCTAATGAGCAGTTCTTC
.,TRBV27,TRBJ1-1,.,CASSLLLNTEAFF,TGTGCCAGCAGTTTATTGCTGAACACTGAAGCTTTCTTT
TRBD1,TRBV5-5,TRBJ1-1,.,CASSSRTGGNTEAFF,TGTGCCAGCAGCTCCCGGACAGGCGGGAACACTGAAGCTTTCTTT
.,TRBV20-1,TRBJ2-1,many,CSARRGSNEQFF,TGCAGTGCTAGAAGAGGGAGTAATGAGCAGTTCTTC
.,TRBV14,TRBJ2-3,many,CASSQERYTDTQYF,TGTGCCAGCAGCCAAGAACGTTACACAGATACGCAGTATTTT
.,TRBV12-3/TRBV12-4,TRBJ1-2,many,CASSPASRLNYGYTF,TGTGCCAGCAGCCCCGCGAGCCGGCTAAACTATGGCTACACCTTC
TRBD2,TRBV20-1,TRBJ2-3,many,CSARDVRLAGATDTQYF,TGCAGTGCTAGAGATGTCCGACTAGCGGGGGCCACAGATACGCAGTATTTT
.,TRBV7-2,TRBJ2-1,.,CASSFSGAGYNEQFF,TGTGCCAGCAGCTTCTCGGGGGCTGGCTACAATGAGCAGTTCTTC
TRBD1,TRBV29-1,TRBJ1-2,few,CSVEAPDRARGYTF,TGCAGCGTAGAAGCCCCGGACAGGGCCAGGGGCTACACCTTC
TRBD1,TRBV7-2,TRBJ1-6,few,CASSLGAGGKSPLHF,TGTGCCAGCAGCTTAGGCGCAGGGGGCAAGTCACCCCTCCACTTT
.,TRBV5-1,TRBJ1-2,few,CASSLEGGYTF,TGCGCCAGCAGCTTGGAGGGGGGCTACACCTTC
TRBD1,TRBV5-4,TRBJ1-5,many,CASSLRAQVTGGSSNQPQHF,TGTGCCAGCAGCTTGAGGGCTCAGGTGACAGGGGGCAGTAGCAATCAGCCCCAGCATTTT
.,TRBV5-1,TRBJ1-1,few,CASSLPVRNTNTEAFF,TGCGCCAGCAGCCTGCCGGTACGGAACACGAACACTGAAGCTTTCTTT